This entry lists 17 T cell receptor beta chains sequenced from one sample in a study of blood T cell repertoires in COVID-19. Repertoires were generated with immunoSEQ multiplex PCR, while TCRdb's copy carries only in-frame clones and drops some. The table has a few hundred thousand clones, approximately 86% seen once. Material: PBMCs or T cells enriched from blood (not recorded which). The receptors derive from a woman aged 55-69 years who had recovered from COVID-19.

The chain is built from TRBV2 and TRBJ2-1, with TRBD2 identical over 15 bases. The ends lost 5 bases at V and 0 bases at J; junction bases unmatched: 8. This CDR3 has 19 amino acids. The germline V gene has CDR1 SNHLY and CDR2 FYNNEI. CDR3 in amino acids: CASSPIGLAGGSSYNEQFF. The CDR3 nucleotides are TGTGCCAGCAGTCCCATCGGACTAGCGGGGGGGAGCTCCTACAATGAGCAGTTCTTC.

In nucleotides, the CDR3 is TGTGCCAGCAGTCGCAAAGCTAGCGGGGTTTTAAATGAGCAGTTCTTC. It codes for CASSRKASGVLNEQFF. V usage is TRBV6-2 or TRBV6-3 and J usage is TRBJ2-1, with TRBD2 matching over 9 bases. The V gene's germline CDR1 is MNHEY and CDR2 SVGEGT. V lost 5 bases, J lost 7 bases, and 12 bases stayed unmatched. The CDR3 extends over 16 amino acids.

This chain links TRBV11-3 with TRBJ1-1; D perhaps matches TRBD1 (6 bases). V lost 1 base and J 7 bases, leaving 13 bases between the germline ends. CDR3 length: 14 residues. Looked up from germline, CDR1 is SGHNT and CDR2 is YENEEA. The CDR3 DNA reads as TGTGCCAGCAGCTTAGGCCGGACAGCACTTGAAGCTTTCTTT. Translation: CASSLGRTALEAFF.

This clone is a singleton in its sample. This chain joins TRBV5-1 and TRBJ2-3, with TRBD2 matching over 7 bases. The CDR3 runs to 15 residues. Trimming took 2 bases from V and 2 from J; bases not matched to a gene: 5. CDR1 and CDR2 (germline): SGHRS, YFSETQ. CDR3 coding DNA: TGCGCCAGCAGCTTAGGACTAGTGGACACAGATACGCAGTATTTT. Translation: CASSLGLVDTDTQYF.

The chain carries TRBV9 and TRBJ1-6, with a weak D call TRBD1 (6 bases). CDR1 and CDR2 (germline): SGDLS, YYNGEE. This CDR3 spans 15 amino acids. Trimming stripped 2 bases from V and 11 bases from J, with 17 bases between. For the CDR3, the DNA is TGTGCCAGCAGCGTCGAAGGGGGAGAAGGTGCACCCCTCCACTTT. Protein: CASSVEGGEGAPLHF.

As DNA, the CDR3 is TGTGCCAGCAGAAGCGGCGGGACAGGGGCCAATCAGCCCCAGCATTTT. Amino acids: CASRSGGTGANQPQHF. This chain connects TRBV7-2 to TRBJ1-5; 10 bases agree with TRBD1. The length of the CDR3 is 16 residues. Germline V gene sequence: CDR1 SGHTA, CDR2 FQGNSA. The V gene end was trimmed by 6 bases and the J gene end by 3 bases; junction bases not matched to a gene: 8.

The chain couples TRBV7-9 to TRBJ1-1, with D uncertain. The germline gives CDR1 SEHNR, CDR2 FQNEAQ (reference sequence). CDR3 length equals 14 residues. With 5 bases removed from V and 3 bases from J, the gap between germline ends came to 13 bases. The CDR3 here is CASSERGSYTEAFF. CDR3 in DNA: TGTGCCAGCAGCGAACGAGGGTCGTACACTGAAGCTTTCTTT.

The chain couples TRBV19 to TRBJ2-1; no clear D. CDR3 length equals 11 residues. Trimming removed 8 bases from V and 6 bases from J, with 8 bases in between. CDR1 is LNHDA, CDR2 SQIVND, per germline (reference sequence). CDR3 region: CASRLVNEQFF. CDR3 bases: TGTGCCAGTCGTCTCGTCAATGAGCAGTTCTTC. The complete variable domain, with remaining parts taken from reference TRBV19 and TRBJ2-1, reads DGGITQSPKYLFRKEGQNVTLSCEQNLNHDAMYWYRQDPGQGLRLIYYSQIVNDFQKGDIAEGYSVSREKKESFPLTVTSAQKNPTAFYLCASRLVNEQFFGPGTRLTVL.

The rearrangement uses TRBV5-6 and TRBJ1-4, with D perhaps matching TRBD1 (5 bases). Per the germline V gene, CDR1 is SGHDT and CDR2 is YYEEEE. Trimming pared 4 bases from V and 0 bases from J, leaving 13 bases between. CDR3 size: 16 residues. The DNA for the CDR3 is TGTGCCAGCAGCCTACTTGGGACTGCAACTAATGAAAAACTGTTTTTT. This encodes CASSLLGTATNEKLFF.

The CDR3 spells CASSQQGVYGELFF. DNA of the CDR3: TGTGCCAGCAGCCAGCAGGGGGTTTACGGGGAGCTGTTTTTT. The chain employs TRBV5-4 and TRBJ2-2; 7 positions match TRBD1. Per the germline V gene, CDR1 is SGHNT and CDR2 is YYREEE (reference sequence). J was trimmed by 7 bases and V by 4 bases; bases with no gene match: 7. The CDR3 runs 14 residues.

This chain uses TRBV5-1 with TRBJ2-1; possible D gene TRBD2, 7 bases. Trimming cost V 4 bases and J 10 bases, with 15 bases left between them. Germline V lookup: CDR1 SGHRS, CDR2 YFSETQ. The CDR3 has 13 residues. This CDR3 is CASSIRGGPEQFF. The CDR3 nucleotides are TGCGCCAGCAGCATACGCGGGGGCCCCGAGCAGTTCTTC.

The CDR3 nucleotides read TGTGCCAGTAGACCCTTAGGACAGATCTATAGCAATCAGCCCCAGCATTTT. The encoded protein is CASRPLGQIYSNQPQHF. The chain uses TRBV19 and TRBJ1-5, with D maybe TRBD1 (6 bases). Germline assignment: CDR1 LNHDA and CDR2 SQIVND (reference sequence). This CDR3 spans 17 amino acids. V was trimmed by 6 bases and J by 0 bases, leaving 18 bases between them.

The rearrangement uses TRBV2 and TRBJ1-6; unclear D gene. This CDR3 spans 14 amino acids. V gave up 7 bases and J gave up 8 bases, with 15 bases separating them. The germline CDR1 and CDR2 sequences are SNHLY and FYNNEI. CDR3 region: CASKGGRMDSPLHF. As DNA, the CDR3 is TGTGCCAGCAAGGGAGGCAGGATGGATTCACCCCTCCACTTT.

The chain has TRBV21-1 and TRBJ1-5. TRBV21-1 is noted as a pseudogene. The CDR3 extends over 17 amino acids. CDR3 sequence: CASSKVEEERAEQPQHF. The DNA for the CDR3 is TGTGCCAGCAGCAAAGTGGAGGAGGAGCGCGCGGAGCAGCCCCAGCATTTT.

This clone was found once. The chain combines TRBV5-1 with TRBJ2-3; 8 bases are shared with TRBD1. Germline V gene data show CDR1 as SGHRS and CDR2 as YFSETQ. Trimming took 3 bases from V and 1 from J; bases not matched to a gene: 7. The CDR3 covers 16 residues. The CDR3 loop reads CASSWDGQGGTDTQYF. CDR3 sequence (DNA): TGCGCCAGCAGCTGGGATGGACAGGGCGGCACAGATACGCAGTATTTT.

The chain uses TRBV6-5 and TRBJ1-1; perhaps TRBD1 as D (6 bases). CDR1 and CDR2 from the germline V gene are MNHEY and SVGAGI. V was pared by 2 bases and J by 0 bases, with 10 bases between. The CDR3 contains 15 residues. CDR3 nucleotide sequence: TGTGCCAGCAGTTACGGTGGGGGCATGAACACTGAAGCTTTCTTT. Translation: CASSYGGGMNTEAFF.

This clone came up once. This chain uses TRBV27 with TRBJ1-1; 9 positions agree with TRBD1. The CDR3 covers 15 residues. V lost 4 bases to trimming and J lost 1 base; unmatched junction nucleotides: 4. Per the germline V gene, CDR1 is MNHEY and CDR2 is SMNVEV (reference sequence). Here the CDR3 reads CASSWDRVANTEAFF. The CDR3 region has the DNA TGTGCCAGCAGTTGGGACAGGGTGGCGAACACTGAAGCTTTCTTT.